These 30 T cell receptor beta chains were sequenced from one sample in a study of CD8 T cells in Susac syndrome. Random hexamers served to reverse transcribe roughly 0.5 to 1 ug RNA. TCRdb re-called the immunoSEQ multiplex PCR reads with MiXCR, one entry per CDR3 protein. The sample consists of around 190,000 distinct CDR3 sequences, 90% to 95% of them appearing once. The sequencing sample was made of CD4+ T cells from PBMCs. These TCRs come from a human donor in good health.

The chain recombines TRBV5-1 with TRBJ1-1, with 7 bases that match TRBD1. CDR1 SGHRS and CDR2 YFSETQ come from the germline V gene. CDR3 size: 14 residues. V trimming: 3 bases; J trimming: 0 bases; junction bases outside the gene matches: 2. This CDR3 reads CASSWGQMNTEAFF. The CDR3, as DNA: TGCGCCAGCAGCTGGGGACAGATGAACACTGAAGCTTTCTTT.

The rearrangement uses TRBV9 and TRBJ2-6, with 9 bases fitting TRBD1. The V gene end was trimmed by 4 bases and the J gene end by 0 bases; junction bases not matched to a gene: 11. The germline CDR1 and CDR2 sequences are SGDLS and YYNGEE. This CDR3 contains 19 residues. CDR3 loop: CASSLGQGSTFSGANVLTF. DNA of the CDR3: TGTGCCAGCAGCCTGGGACAGGGATCAACCTTCTCTGGGGCCAACGTCCTGACTTTC.

V is TRBV3-1 and J is TRBJ1-1, with D uncertain. V dropped 3 bases and J dropped 5 bases, with 13 bases sitting between them. This CDR3 is built from 14 residues. Germline V lookup: CDR1 LGHDT, CDR2 YNNKEL (reference sequence). This CDR3 is CASSQPFSKTEAFF. The CDR3 DNA sequence: TGTGCCAGCAGCCAGCCTTTCTCCAAGACTGAAGCTTTCTTT.

This chain links TRBV6-2 or TRBV6-3 with TRBJ1-5; D remains ambiguous. V was clipped by 6 bases and J by 0 bases, with 9 bases between them. Germline V CDR1 and CDR2: MNHEY, SVGEGT. The CDR3 sequence is 14 residues long. CDR3 residues: CASSWTDSNQPQHF. The CDR3 nucleotides read TGTGCCAGCAGCTGGACGGATAGCAATCAGCCCCAGCATTTT.

The chain carries TRBV29-1 and TRBJ2-3; D gene unclear. V lost 4 bases, J lost 0 bases, and 11 bases lay in between. The CDR3 length is 14 residues. CDR1 SQVTM and CDR2 ANQGSEA come from the germline V gene. The CDR3, as DNA: TGCAGCGTTGTGGGTCATGAGAGCACAGATACGCAGTATTTT. It translates to CSVVGHESTDTQYF.

This chain uses TRBV28 with TRBJ2-2, with 10 positions matching TRBD2. The J segment lost 4 bases and the V segment lost 10 bases, leaving 6 bases of the junction unmatched. This CDR3 is built from 14 residues. Germline V gene data show CDR1 as MDHEN and CDR2 as SYDVKM. CDR3 nucleotide sequence: TGTGCCACCCTAGCGGGGGCCCTCACCGGGGAGCTGTTTTTT. Protein sequence: CATLAGALTGELFF.

This clonotype was picked up one time. The chain is built from TRBV9 and TRBJ2-2; D may match TRBD1 or TRBD2 (5 bases each). With 1 base removed from V and 4 bases from J, the gap between germline ends came to 8 bases. This CDR3 contains 14 residues. Per the germline V gene, CDR1 is SGDLS and CDR2 is YYNGEE. The CDR3 nucleotides are TGTGCCAGCAGCGTATCGGGGACCACCGGGGAGCTGTTTTTT. Residues: CASSVSGTTGELFF.

This clonotype was found a few times. The V call is TRBV2, the J call TRBJ2-7; 9 nucleotides align to TRBD1. Per the germline V gene, CDR1 is SNHLY and CDR2 is FYNNEI. The J segment lost 0 bases and the V segment lost 5 bases, leaving 5 bases of the junction unmatched. This CDR3 contains 15 residues. CDR3 DNA sequence: TGTGCCAGCAGTCCCGGGACAGGGATCTCCTACGAGCAGTACTTC. Amino acids: CASSPGTGISYEQYF.

The chain uses TRBV27 and TRBJ1-5; 8 positions agree with TRBD1. Germline lookup yields CDR1 MNHEY and CDR2 SMNVEV (reference sequence). This CDR3 has 14 amino acids. Trimming took 8 bases from V and 6 from J; bases not matched to a gene: 9. As DNA, the CDR3 is TGTGCCAGCCGCGGGGCAGGGGGCGGTCAGCCCCAGCATTTT. It is translated as CASRGAGGGQPQHF.

This sequence joins TRBV5-1 and TRBJ2-5; 10 bases fit TRBD2. CDR3 size: 15 residues. Per the germline V gene, CDR1 is SGHRS and CDR2 is YFSETQ. V lost 1 base to trimming and J lost 0 bases; unmatched junction nucleotides: 0. Here the CDR3 DNA reads TGCGCCAGCAGCTTGACTAGCGGGGACCAAGAGACCCAGTACTTC. Protein product: CASSLTSGDQETQYF. Supplemented by reference TRBV5-1 and TRBJ2-5, the full variable domain reads KAGVTQTPRYLIKTRGQQVTLSCSPISGHRSVSWYQQTPGQGLQFLFEYFSETQRNKGNFPGRFSGRQFSNSRSEMNVSTLELGDSALYLCASSLTSGDQETQYFGPGTRLLVL.

The chain is built from TRBV9 and TRBJ2-5; D is perhaps TRBD1 or TRBD2 (6 bases each). V lost 3 bases and J 0 bases, leaving 24 bases between the germline ends. Germline lookup yields CDR1 SGDLS and CDR2 YYNGEE. The CDR3 is 19 residues long. Here the CDR3 reads CASSATRGSLLRDQETQYF. The CDR3 nucleotides read TGTGCCAGCAGCGCGACTAGGGGGTCCCTACTTCGGGACCAAGAGACCCAGTACTTC.

This clonotype occurred once. CDR3 DNA sequence: TGCAGCGTTGCCCGGACAGACAGCGAGCAGTACTTC. Translation: CSVARTDSEQYF. The chain has TRBV29-1 and TRBJ2-7, with a tentative D call TRBD1 (6 bases). CDR3 length: 12 amino acids. Trimming left V 4 bases short and J 6 bases short, with 13 bases between. The V gene's germline CDR1 is SQVTM and CDR2 ANQGSEA.

The rearrangement links TRBV12-3 or TRBV12-4 to TRBJ1-5; D is unclear. The CDR3 has 14 residues. V dropped 5 bases and J dropped 4 bases, with 12 bases sitting between them. CDR3 residues: CASSKRSLNQPQHF. As DNA, the CDR3 is TGTGCCAGCAGTAAGCGGTCTTTAAATCAGCCCCAGCATTTT.

The chain joins TRBV29-1 to TRBJ1-5; D not certain. This CDR3 is 13 amino acids long. Germline lookup yields CDR1 SQVTM and CDR2 ANQGSEA. Trimming stripped 5 bases from V and 7 bases from J, with 15 bases between. CDR3 sequence (DNA): TGCAGCGTTCAGACCCGATTAGAGCAGCCCCAGCATTTT. Translating it yields CSVQTRLEQPQHF.

CDR3 amino acids: CSVGDSWNQPQHF. DNA for the CDR3: TGCAGCGTTGGGGACAGTTGGAATCAGCCCCAGCATTTT. The gene calls are TRBV29-1 and TRBJ1-5; TRBD1 agrees at 7 bases. The trim removed 4 bases at V and 4 bases at J, leaving 4 bases unmatched. This CDR3 is 13 amino acids long. The V gene's germline CDR1 is SQVTM and CDR2 ANQGSEA.

The rearrangement uses TRBV7-2 and TRBJ2-1, with 9 bases lining up with TRBD2. V lost 0 bases to trimming and J lost 5 bases; unmatched junction nucleotides: 2. CDR1 SGHTA and CDR2 FQGNSA come from the germline V gene. The length of the CDR3 is 15 residues. CDR3 nucleotide sequence: TGTGCCAGCAGCTTAGCTAGCGGGGGTCACAATGAGCAGTTCTTC. Its protein is CASSLASGGHNEQFF. The full variable domain, in which reference TRBV7-2 and TRBJ2-1 provide the parts outside the CDR3, is GAGVSQSPSNKVTEKGKDVELRCDPISGHTALYWYRQSLGQGLEFLIYFQGNSAPDKSGLPSDRFSAERTGGSVSTLTIQRTQQEDSAVYLCASSLASGGHNEQFFGPGTRLTVL.

The chain couples TRBV27 to TRBJ1-5; the D gene is possibly TRBD1 (6 bases). CDR3 length: 15 amino acids. Germline CDR1 and CDR2: MNHEY and SMNVEV (reference sequence). Between the trimmed V and J ends, which lost 7 bases and 4 bases, there was a span of 17 bases. The CDR3 loop reads CASTALTGLNQPQHF. The CDR3 DNA is TGTGCCAGCACGGCGTTGACAGGCCTAAATCAGCCCCAGCATTTT.

The rearrangement links TRBV12-3 or TRBV12-4 to TRBJ2-7; D might be TRBD2 (6 bases). Trimming shortened V by 2 bases and J by 6 bases, and 14 bases separated the two germline ends. This CDR3 is built from 14 residues. The CDR3 loop is CASSLRGLEGEQYF. The CDR3 DNA follows: TGTGCCAGCAGTTTAAGGGGTTTGGAGGGCGAGCAGTACTTC.

The chain is built from TRBV11-2 and TRBJ2-5; the D is unclear. The CDR3 spans 12 residues. Germline CDR1 and CDR2: SGHAT and FQNNGV. V was shortened by 4 bases and J by 0 bases, with 3 bases between the two germline ends. In nucleotides, the CDR3 is TGTGCCAGCAGCTCGTACCAAGAGACCCAGTACTTC. It codes for CASSSYQETQYF.

The rearrangement joins TRBV3-1 to TRBJ1-5; no firm D call. Trimming took 4 bases from V and 0 from J, leaving 7 bases between them. The CDR3 is 14 amino acids. Germline CDR1 reads LGHDT; CDR2 reads YNNKEL (reference sequence). The CDR3 loop is CASSPLYSNQPQHF. DNA of the CDR3: TGTGCCAGCAGCCCCCTCTATAGCAATCAGCCCCAGCATTTT.

V gene TRBV6-1 combines with J gene TRBJ1-3; D perhaps matches TRBD1 (5 bases). Germline loops: CDR1 MNHNS, CDR2 SASEGT. Trimming removed 9 bases at V and 0 bases at J, with 18 bases between. This CDR3 is built from 16 residues. CDR3 coding DNA: TGTGCCAGTACTAACGGGGCTAAGAGCTCTGGAAACACCATATATTTT. It is translated as CASTNGAKSSGNTIYF.

The rearrangement joins TRBV29-1 to TRBJ1-1; D gene ambiguous. Trimming took 4 bases from V and 5 from J, leaving 14 bases between them. CDR3 size: 13 residues. CDR1 is SQVTM, CDR2 ANQGSEA, per germline. The CDR3: CSVVGERKTEAFF. The DNA for the CDR3 is TGCAGCGTTGTTGGAGAGCGGAAGACTGAAGCTTTCTTT.

The gene calls are TRBV4-1 and TRBJ1-1; the match to TRBD1 covers 7 bases. The J segment lost 0 bases and the V segment lost 6 bases, leaving 10 bases of the junction unmatched. The germline V gene encodes CDR1 MGHRA and CDR2 YSYEKL. CDR3 length: 16 amino acids. Written as DNA, the CDR3 is TGCGCCAGCAGACGACAGGGATACACCTTGAACACTGAAGCTTTCTTT. This translates into CASRRQGYTLNTEAFF.

The CDR3 protein is CASSGAGNTGELFF. CDR3 coding DNA: TGTGCCAGCAGTGGGGCGGGGAACACCGGGGAGCTGTTTTTT. The chain is built from TRBV2 and TRBJ2-2, with D tentatively TRBD2 (5 bases). Germline V gene lookup returns CDR1 SNHLY and CDR2 FYNNEI. V was cut by 4 bases and J by 1 base, with 7 bases left in between. The CDR3 runs to 14 residues.

This chain uses TRBV6-1 with TRBJ1-5, with unresolved D. Looked up from germline, CDR1 is MNHNS and CDR2 is SASEGT. The CDR3 loop spans 13 amino acids. V was cut by 2 bases and J by 6 bases, with 8 bases left in between. CDR3 amino acids: CASSENPSQPQHF. The CDR3 region has the DNA TGTGCCAGCAGTGAAAACCCGAGTCAGCCCCAGCATTTT.

J is TRBJ2-3 and V is TRBV27, with D perhaps TRBD2 (7 bases). V shed 3 bases and J shed 2 bases, with 12 bases lying between them. CDR1 is MNHEY, CDR2 SMNVEV, per germline (reference sequence). The CDR3 totals 15 residues. The CDR3 loop reads CASSFRGADTDTQYF. CDR3 nucleotides: TGTGCCAGCAGTTTTCGGGGGGCAGACACAGATACGCAGTATTTT.

The V call is TRBV9, the J call TRBJ2-5; the match to TRBD2 covers 8 bases. The CDR3 is made up of 15 amino acids. Germline CDR1 reads SGDLS; CDR2 reads YYNGEE. The ends lost 2 bases at V and 2 bases at J; junction bases unmatched: 5. The CDR3 sequence: CASSVIAGRQETQYF. The DNA of the CDR3 is TGTGCCAGCAGCGTCATAGCGGGGAGGCAAGAGACCCAGTACTTC.

V is TRBV28 and J is TRBJ1-4; 7 bases fit TRBD1. This CDR3 is built from 14 residues. CDR1 and CDR2 from the germline V gene are MDHEN and SYDVKM. Losses at the gene ends were 5 bases for V and 4 bases for J; bases not matched to a gene: 4. The CDR3 DNA reads as TGTGCCAGCAGTAAGACAGGGAATAATGAAAAACTGTTTTTT. Its protein product is CASSKTGNNEKLFF.

The genes are TRBV6-5 and TRBJ2-4; D uncertain. The CDR3 runs 14 residues. Trimming left V 5 bases short and J 3 bases short, with 11 bases between. Germline assignment: CDR1 MNHEY and CDR2 SVGAGI. The DNA for the CDR3 is TGTGCCAGCAGTAATGTAGATTTCAAAAACATTCAGTACTTC. It codes for CASSNVDFKNIQYF.

The chain is built from TRBV9 and TRBJ2-3; D unclear. CDR1 SGDLS and CDR2 YYNGEE come from the germline V gene. The V end lost 0 bases, the J end lost 9 bases, and 17 bases lay between the germline ends. The CDR3 runs 15 residues. The CDR3 DNA reads as TGTGCCAGCAGCGTAGCCATAGCCGCAGTAGGAACGCAGTATTTT. It translates to CASSVAIAAVGTQYF.